This TCR beta chain derives from a study of shared clonotypes between healthy human individuals. This clone was observed many times. The antigen is not known. Trimming at V came to 5 bases and at J to 8 bases, leaving 9 bases not matched to a gene. Germline values: CDR1 MNHEY, CDR2 SVGAGI. The length of the CDR3 is 15 residues. The authors split each subset's genomic DNA evenly across several immunoSEQ plates. DNA from unsorted PBMC was sequenced on ten immunoSEQ deep assay plates. The assay was immunoSEQ multiplex PCR, and TCRdb's table has in-frame clones only and misses some. The repertoire holds about 560,000 clones, with roughly four fifths as singletons. Study-wide findings and caveats: The researchers took only blood, and tissue repertoires probably look different. Limitation of the genetic and exposure-history diversity represented came from the few donors.

The V gene is TRBV6-5, the J gene TRBJ2-1; 10 bases are a match to TRBD1. Material for sequencing was PBMCs. The origin of this receptor is a woman aged 40 to 50 in good health. Some clones in this sample may be carry-over from other donors' samples. The CDR3 region has the DNA TGTGCCAGCAGTCGAGACAGGGGGCTCGTCTATGAGCAGTTCTTC. Its translation: CASSRDRGLVYEQFF.